This T cell receptor (beta chain) was sequenced in a study of spatial heterogeneity in lung cancer. Study overall: Alpha-chain sequences were consistently detected less often than beta-chain sequences. The mean occurrence of each unique TCR and UMI combination in raw reads exceeded nine.

This clonotype was counted only a few times. Its antigen remains unidentified. CDR1 and CDR2 from the germline V gene are GTSNPN and SVGIG (reference sequence). The CDR3 runs 16 residues. Germline trimming cut 3 bases from V and 6 bases from J; bases unmatched to any gene: 13. General observations from the study: At resection, ubiquitous expanded tumor TCRs appeared in blood more than at follow-up.

Time point indicated: sample taken at primary tumor resection. Frozen PBMC, nontumor lung or tumor provided whole RNA, which was sequenced unsorted. Untreated early-stage non-small cell lung cancer patients, some 70 in total, were the donors. MiXCR, applied by TCRdb to the 5' RACE reads, yields one record per CDR3 protein. The data show about 11,000 distinct CDR3 sequences, over 15% seen once. The chain employs TRBV30 and TRBJ1-5; 8 nucleotides line up with TRBD1. The source of this sequence is a male donor with early-stage non-small cell lung cancer. Sequenced here: PBMCs, sampled at surgery. The chain's CDR3 is CAWRAGGVIRGQPQHF. As DNA, the CDR3 is TGTGCCTGGAGGGCAGGGGGCGTGATAAGGGGTCAGCCCCAGCATTTT.